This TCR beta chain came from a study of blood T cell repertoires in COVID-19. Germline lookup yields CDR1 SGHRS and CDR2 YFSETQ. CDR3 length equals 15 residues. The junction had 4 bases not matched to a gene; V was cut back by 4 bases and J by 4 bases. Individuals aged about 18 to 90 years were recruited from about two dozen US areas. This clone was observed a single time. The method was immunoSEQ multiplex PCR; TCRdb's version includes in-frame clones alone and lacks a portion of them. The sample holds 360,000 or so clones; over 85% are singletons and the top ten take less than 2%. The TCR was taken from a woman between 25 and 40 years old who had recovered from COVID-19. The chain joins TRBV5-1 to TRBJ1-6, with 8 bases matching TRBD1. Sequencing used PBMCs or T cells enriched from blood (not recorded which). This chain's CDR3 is CASSVGTGYNSPLHF. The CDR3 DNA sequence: TGCGCCAGCAGCGTCGGGACAGGATATAATTCACCCCTCCACTTT. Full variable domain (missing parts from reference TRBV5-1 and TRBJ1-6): KAGVTQTPRYLIKTRGQQVTLSCSPISGHRSVSWYQQTPGQGLQFLFEYFSETQRNKGNFPGRFSGRQFSNSRSEMNVSTLELGDSALYLCASSVGTGYNSPLHFGNGTRLTVT.